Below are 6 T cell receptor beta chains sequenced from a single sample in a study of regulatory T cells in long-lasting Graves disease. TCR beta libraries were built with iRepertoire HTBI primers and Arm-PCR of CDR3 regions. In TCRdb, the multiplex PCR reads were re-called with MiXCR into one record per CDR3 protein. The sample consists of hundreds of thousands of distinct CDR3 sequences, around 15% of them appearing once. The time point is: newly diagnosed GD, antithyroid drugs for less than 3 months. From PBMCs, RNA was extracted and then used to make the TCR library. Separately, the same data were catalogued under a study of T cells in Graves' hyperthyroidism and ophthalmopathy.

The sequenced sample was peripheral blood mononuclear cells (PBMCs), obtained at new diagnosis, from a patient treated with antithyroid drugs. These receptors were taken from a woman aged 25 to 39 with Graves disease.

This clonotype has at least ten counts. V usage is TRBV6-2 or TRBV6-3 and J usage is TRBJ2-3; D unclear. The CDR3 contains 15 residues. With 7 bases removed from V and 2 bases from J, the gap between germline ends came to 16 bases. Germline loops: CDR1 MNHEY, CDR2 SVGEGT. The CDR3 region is CASIDPESYTDTQYF. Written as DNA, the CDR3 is TGTGCCAGCATAGATCCGGAGTCATACACAGATACGCAGTATTTT.

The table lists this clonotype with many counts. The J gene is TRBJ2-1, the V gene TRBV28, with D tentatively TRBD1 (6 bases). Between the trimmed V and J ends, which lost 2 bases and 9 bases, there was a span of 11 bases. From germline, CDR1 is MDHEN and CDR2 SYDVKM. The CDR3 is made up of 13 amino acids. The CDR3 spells CASSLLGASEQFF. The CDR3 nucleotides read TGTGCCAGCAGTTTACTGGGGGCCAGTGAGCAGTTCTTC.

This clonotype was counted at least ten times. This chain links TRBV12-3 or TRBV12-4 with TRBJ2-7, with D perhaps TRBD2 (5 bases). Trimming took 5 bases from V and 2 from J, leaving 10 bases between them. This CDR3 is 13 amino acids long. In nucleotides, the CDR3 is TGTGCCAGCAGTAAGGGAGTACCCTACGAGCAGTACTTC. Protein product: CASSKGVPYEQYF.

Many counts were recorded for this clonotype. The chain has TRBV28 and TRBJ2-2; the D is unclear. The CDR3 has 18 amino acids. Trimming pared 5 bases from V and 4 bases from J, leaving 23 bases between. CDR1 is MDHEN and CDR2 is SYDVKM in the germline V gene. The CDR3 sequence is CASSATLGSGVSTGELFF. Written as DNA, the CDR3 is TGTGCCAGCAGTGCTACGTTGGGGTCTGGTGTGAGCACCGGGGAGCTGTTTTTT. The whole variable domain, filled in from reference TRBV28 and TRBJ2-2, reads DVKVTQSSRYLVKRTGEKVFLECVQDMDHENMFWYRQDPGLGLRLIYFSYDVKMKEKGDIPEGYSVSREKKERFSLILESASTNQTSMYLCASSATLGSGVSTGELFFGEGSRLTVL.

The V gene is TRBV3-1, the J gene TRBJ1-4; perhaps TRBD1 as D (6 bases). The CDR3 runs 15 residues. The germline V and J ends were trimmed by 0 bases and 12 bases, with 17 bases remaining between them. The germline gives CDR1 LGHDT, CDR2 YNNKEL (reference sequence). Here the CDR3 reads CASSQDNAGAVELFF. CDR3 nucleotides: TGTGCCAGCAGCCAAGATAATGCGGGGGCGGTGGAACTGTTTTTT.

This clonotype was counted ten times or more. Here the CDR3 reads CASSELAGGNEQFF. The CDR3 region has the DNA TGTGCCAGCTCCGAGTTAGCGGGAGGCAATGAGCAGTTCTTC. This chain links TRBV18 with TRBJ2-1; 10 positions agree with TRBD2. CDR3 size: 14 residues. V gave up 6 bases and J gave up 6 bases; unmatched junction bases: 5. Germline-derived CDR1 and CDR2 are KGHSH and LQKENI.